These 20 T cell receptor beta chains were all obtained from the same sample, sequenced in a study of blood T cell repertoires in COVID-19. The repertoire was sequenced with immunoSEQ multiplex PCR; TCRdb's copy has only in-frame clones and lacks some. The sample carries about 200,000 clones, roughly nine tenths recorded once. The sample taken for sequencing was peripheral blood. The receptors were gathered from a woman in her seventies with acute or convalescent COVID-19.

For the CDR3, the DNA is TGTGCCAGCACAGGGGGCTTTAACAATGAGCAGTTCTTC. Protein product: CASTGGFNNEQFF. The genes are TRBV27 and TRBJ2-1; 8 bases are a match to TRBD1. V trimming: 7 bases; J trimming: 5 bases; junction bases outside the gene matches: 4. There are 13 residues in the CDR3. Germline assignment: CDR1 MNHEY and CDR2 SMNVEV (reference sequence).

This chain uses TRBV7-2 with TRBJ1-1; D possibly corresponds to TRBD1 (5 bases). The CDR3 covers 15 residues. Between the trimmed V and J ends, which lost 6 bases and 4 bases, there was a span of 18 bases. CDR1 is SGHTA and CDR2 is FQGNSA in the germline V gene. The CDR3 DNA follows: TGTGCCAGCAGGGGGGGGGTCCACCAAGGCACTGAAGCTTTCTTT. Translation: CASRGGVHQGTEAFF.

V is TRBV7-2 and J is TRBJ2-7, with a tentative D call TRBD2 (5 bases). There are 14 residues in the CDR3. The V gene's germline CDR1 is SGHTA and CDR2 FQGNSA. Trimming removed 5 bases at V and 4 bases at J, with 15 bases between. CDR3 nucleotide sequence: TGTGCCAGCAGCCAGGTGGGAGTTCAGTACGAGCAGTACTTC. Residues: CASSQVGVQYEQYF.

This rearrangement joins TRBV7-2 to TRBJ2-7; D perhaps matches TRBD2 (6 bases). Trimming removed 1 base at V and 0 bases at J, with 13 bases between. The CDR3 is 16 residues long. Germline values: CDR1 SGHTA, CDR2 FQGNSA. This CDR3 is CASSLVGRGNSYEQYF. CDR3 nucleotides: TGTGCCAGCAGCTTAGTAGGTCGCGGGAACTCCTACGAGCAGTACTTC. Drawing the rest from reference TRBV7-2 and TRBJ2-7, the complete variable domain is GAGVSQSPSNKVTEKGKDVELRCDPISGHTALYWYRQSLGQGLEFLIYFQGNSAPDKSGLPSDRFSAERTGGSVSTLTIQRTQQEDSAVYLCASSLVGRGNSYEQYFGPGTRLTVT.

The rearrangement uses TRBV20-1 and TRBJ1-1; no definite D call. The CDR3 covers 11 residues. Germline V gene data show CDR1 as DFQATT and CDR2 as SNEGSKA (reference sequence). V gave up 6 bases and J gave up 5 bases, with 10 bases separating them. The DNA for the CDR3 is TGCAGTGCCACGGGTGTTACTGAAGCTTTCTTT. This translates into CSATGVTEAFF.

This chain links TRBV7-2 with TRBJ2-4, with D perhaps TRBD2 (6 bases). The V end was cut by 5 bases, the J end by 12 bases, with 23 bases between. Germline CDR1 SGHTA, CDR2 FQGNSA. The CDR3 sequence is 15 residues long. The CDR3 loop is CASSPPGTFVGDQYF. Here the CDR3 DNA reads TGTGCCAGCAGCCCCCCGGGGACTTTCGTAGGGGATCAGTACTTC.

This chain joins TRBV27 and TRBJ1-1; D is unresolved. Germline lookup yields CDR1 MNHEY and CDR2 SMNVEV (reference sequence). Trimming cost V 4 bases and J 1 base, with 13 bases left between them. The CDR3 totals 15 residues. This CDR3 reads CASSWGGSPNTEAFF. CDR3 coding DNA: TGTGCCAGCAGTTGGGGAGGGTCACCGAACACTGAAGCTTTCTTT.

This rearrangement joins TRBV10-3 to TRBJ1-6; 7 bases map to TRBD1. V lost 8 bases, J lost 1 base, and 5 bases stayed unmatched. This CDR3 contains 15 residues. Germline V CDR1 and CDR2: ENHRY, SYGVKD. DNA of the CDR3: TGTGCCATCGGAAACAGGGGTTCCTATAATTCACCCCTCCACTTT. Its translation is CAIGNRGSYNSPLHF.

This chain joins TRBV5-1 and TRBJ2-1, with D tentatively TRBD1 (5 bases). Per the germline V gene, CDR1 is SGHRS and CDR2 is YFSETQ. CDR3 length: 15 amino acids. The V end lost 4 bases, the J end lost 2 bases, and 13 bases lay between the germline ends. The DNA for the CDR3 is TGCGCCAGCAGCGGGCGGCAGGGTCCCTACAATGAGCAGTTCTTC. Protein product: CASSGRQGPYNEQFF.

In nucleotides, the CDR3 is TGTGCCAGCAGCTCAATTCGTAAAGGACAGAAATACGAGCAGTACTTC. This sequence encodes CASSSIRKGQKYEQYF. The chain recombines TRBV11-2 with TRBJ2-7; a possible D gene is TRBD1 (6 bases). CDR1 is SGHAT, CDR2 FQNNGV, per germline. Trimming stripped 4 bases from V and 4 bases from J, with 20 bases between. There are 16 residues in the CDR3.

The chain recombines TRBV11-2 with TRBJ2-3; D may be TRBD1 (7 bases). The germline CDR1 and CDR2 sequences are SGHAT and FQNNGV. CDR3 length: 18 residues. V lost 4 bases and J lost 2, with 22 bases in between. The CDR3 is CASSSIGGRKRATDTQYF. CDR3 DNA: TGTGCCAGCAGCTCTATAGGGGGCCGCAAGCGGGCCACAGATACGCAGTATTTT.

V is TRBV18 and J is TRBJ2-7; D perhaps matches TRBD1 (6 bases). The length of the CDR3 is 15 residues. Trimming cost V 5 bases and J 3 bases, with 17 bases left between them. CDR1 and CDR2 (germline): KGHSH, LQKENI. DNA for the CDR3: TGTGCCAGCTCATCACGGCAGGGGTCGAGCTACGAGCAGTACTTC. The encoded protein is CASSSRQGSSYEQYF.

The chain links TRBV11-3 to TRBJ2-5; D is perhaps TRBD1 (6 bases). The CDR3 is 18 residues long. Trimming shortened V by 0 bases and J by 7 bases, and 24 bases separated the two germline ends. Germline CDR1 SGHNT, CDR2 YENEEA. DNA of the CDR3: TGTGCCAGCAGCTTAGAGACTCGAATTACAGGGACCCCCGGGACCCAGTACTTC. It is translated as CASSLETRITGTPGTQYF.

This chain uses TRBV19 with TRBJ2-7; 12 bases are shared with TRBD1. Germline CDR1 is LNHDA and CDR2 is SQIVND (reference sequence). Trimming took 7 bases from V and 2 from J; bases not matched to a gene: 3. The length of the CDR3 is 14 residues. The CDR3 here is CASKGQGATYEQYF. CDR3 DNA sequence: TGTGCCAGTAAGGGACAGGGGGCAACCTACGAGCAGTACTTC.

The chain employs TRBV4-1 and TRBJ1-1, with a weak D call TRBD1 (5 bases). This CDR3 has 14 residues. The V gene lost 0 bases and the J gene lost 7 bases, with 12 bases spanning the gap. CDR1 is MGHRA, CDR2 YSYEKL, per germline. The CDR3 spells CASSQEGGVGEAFF. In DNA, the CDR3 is TGCGCCAGCAGCCAAGAGGGGGGGGTAGGTGAAGCTTTCTTT.

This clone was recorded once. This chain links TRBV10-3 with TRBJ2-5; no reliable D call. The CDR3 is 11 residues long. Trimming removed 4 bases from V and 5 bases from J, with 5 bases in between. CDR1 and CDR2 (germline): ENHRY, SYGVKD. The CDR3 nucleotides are TGTGCCATCAGTGTTGAGGAGACCCAGTACTTC. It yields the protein CAISVEETQYF.

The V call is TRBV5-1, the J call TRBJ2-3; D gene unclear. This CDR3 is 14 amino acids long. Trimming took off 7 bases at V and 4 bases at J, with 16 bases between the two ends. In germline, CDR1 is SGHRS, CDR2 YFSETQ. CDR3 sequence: CASSSSRNADTQYF. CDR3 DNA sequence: TGCGCCAGCTCATCGTCGAGGAACGCAGATACGCAGTATTTT. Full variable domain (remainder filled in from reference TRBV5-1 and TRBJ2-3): KAGVTQTPRYLIKTRGQQVTLSCSPISGHRSVSWYQQTPGQGLQFLFEYFSETQRNKGNFPGRFSGRQFSNSRSEMNVSTLELGDSALYLCASSSSRNADTQYFGPGTRLTVL.

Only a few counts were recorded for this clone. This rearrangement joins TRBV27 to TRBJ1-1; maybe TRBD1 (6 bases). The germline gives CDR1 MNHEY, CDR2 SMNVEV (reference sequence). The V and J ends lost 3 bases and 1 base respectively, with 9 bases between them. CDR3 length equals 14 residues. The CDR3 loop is CASSFRDKNTEAFF. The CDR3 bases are TGTGCCAGCAGTTTTCGGGACAAGAACACTGAAGCTTTCTTT.

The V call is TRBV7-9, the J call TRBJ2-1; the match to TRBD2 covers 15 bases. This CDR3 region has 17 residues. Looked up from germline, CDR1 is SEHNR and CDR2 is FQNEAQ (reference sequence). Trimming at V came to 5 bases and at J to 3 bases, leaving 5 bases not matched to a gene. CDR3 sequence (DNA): TGTGCCAGCAGCCCGGGGACTAGCGGGAGGATCTACAATGAGCAGTTCTTC. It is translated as CASSPGTSGRIYNEQFF.

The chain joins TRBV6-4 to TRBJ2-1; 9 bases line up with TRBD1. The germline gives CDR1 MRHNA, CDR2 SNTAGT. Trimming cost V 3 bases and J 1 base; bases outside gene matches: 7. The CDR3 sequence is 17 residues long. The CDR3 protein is CASSEFTGGASYNEQFF. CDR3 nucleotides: TGTGCCAGCAGTGAGTTTACAGGGGGCGCTTCCTACAATGAGCAGTTCTTC.